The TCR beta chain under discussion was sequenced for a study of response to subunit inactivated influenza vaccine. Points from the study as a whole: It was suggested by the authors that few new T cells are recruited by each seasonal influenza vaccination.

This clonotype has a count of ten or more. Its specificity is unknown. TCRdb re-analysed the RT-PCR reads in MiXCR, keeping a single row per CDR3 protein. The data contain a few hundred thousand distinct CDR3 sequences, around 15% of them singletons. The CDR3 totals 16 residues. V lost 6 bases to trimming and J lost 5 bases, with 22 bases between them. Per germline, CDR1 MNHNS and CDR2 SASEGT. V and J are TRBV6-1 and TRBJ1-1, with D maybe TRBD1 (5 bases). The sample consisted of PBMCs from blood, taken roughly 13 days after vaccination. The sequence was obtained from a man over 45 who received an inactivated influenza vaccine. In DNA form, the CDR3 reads TGTGCCAGCAGGTCACCCCATGGTGGGGGGAGGACTGAAGCTTTCTTT. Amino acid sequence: CASRSPHGGGRTEAFF.